The 18 T cell receptor beta chains below were found in one sample sequenced in a study of T cell clones after liver transplantation. Assay: immunoSEQ multiplex PCR; the TCRdb copy retains only in-frame clones and omits some. The sample records tens of thousands of clones, over 85% being singletons. The input for sequencing was CD4+ T cells from blood, taken before liver transplant. These receptors were collected from a human donor who received a liver transplant.

V is TRBV9 and J is TRBJ1-4; TRBD1 might be the D (5 bases). V shed 4 bases and J shed 7 bases, with 17 bases lying between them. CDR1 is SGDLS, CDR2 YYNGEE, per germline. This CDR3 has 15 amino acids. This chain's CDR3 is CASSSTRGLGEKLFF. In nucleotides, the CDR3 is TGTGCCAGCAGCTCCACCCGGGGCTTAGGTGAAAAACTGTTTTTT. Using reference TRBV9 and TRBJ1-4 for the parts outside the CDR3, the full variable domain is DSGVTQTPKHLITATGQRVTLRCSPRSGDLSVYWYQQSLDQGLQFLIQYYNGEERAKGNILERFSAQQFPDLHSELNLSSLELGDSALYFCASSSTRGLGEKLFFGSGTQLSVL.

The V call is TRBV5-6, the J call TRBJ2-5; D is unclear. With 3 bases removed from V and 0 bases from J, the gap between germline ends came to 12 bases. CDR1 is SGHDT, CDR2 YYEEEE, per germline. The CDR3 is made up of 15 amino acids. CDR3 DNA sequence: TGTGCCAGCAGCTCCCCCGGTTGGTACCAAGAGACCCAGTACTTC. Translation gives CASSSPGWYQETQYF.

The chain recombines TRBV4-1 with TRBJ2-1, with TRBD2 as a possible D gene (7 bases). CDR3 length: 14 amino acids. Germline V CDR1 and CDR2: MGHRA, YSYEKL. Between the trimmed V and J ends, which lost 6 bases and 8 bases, there was a span of 17 bases. CDR3 sequence (DNA): TGCGCCAGCAGTAGGGGGGGCCCTGCGTATGAGCAGTTCTTC. Translated: CASSRGGPAYEQFF.

This clone has only one observation. V is TRBV5-1 and J is TRBJ1-1; the D gene is possibly TRBD1 (6 bases). Per germline, CDR1 SGHRS and CDR2 YFSETQ. This CDR3 has 14 residues. Deletions cut 4 bases from V and 2 bases from J, with 12 bases between. The CDR3, as DNA: TGCGCCAGCAGCAATGGACAGATTAACACTGAAGCTTTCTTT. As protein: CASSNGQINTEAFF.

V gene TRBV10-2 combines with J gene TRBJ2-4, with a possible D match to TRBD2 (6 bases). Germline V gives CDR1 WSHSY, CDR2 SAAADI. Trimming took 4 bases from V and 3 from J, leaving 16 bases between them. The CDR3 runs to 16 residues. CDR3 sequence: CASSADGRSFKNIQYF. The CDR3 DNA follows: TGCGCCAGCAGTGCGGACGGGAGATCATTCAAAAACATTCAGTACTTC.

The chain uses TRBV5-1 and TRBJ1-3; D gene unclear. Trimming cost V 4 bases and J 4 bases, with 9 bases left between them. From germline, CDR1 is SGHRS and CDR2 YFSETQ. This CDR3 spans 13 amino acids. The CDR3 DNA follows: TGCGCCAGCAGCGGAGCCAGAGGAAACACCATATATTTT. Its protein is CASSGARGNTIYF.

The chain has TRBV27 and TRBJ2-3; no clear D gene. Trimming shortened V by 3 bases and J by 1 base, and 11 bases separated the two germline ends. The CDR3 has 15 residues. Germline V lookup: CDR1 MNHEY, CDR2 SMNVEV (reference sequence). CDR3 bases: TGTGCCAGCAGTTTGACTGGGCGTCGCACAGATACGCAGTATTTT. It codes for CASSLTGRRTDTQYF.

This chain joins TRBV15 and TRBJ1-4, with a weak D call TRBD1 (5 bases). The V gene lost 1 base and the J gene lost 8 bases, with 17 bases spanning the gap. CDR1 is LNHNV and CDR2 is YYDKDF in the germline V gene (reference sequence). The CDR3 totals 16 residues. The CDR3 DNA reads TGTGCCACCAGCAGAGGAAATTCCAGGGCCGACGAAAAACTGTTTTTT. Protein product: CATSRGNSRADEKLFF.

This chain links TRBV18 with TRBJ1-5; the match to TRBD1 covers 7 bases. V shed 10 bases, J shed 4 bases, and the junction held 7 bases outside the gene matches. In germline, CDR1 is KGHSH, CDR2 LQKENI. The CDR3 extends over 13 amino acids. This chain's CDR3 is CATQGQANQPQHF. In DNA, the CDR3 is TGTGCCACCCAAGGACAGGCAAATCAGCCCCAGCATTTT.

The chain joins TRBV19 to TRBJ2-3; 9 bases line up with TRBD2. The CDR3 totals 14 residues. Germline V gene sequence: CDR1 LNHDA, CDR2 SQIVND (reference sequence). Trimming removed 10 bases from V and 0 bases from J; junction bases left unmatched: 5. Here the CDR3 reads CATSSGTSTDTQYF. The CDR3 coding sequence is TGTGCCACTTCTAGCGGGACTAGCACAGATACGCAGTATTTT.

This chain connects TRBV30 to TRBJ2-3; 9 bases line up with TRBD2. V dropped 3 bases and J dropped 5; count of bases not matched to a gene: 9. The CDR3 is 15 residues long. CDR1 and CDR2 from the germline V gene are GTSNPN and SVGIG (reference sequence). The CDR3 is CAWRNSGGTLDTQYF. DNA of the CDR3: TGTGCCTGGAGAAATAGCGGGGGAACCTTAGATACGCAGTATTTT.

V gene TRBV30 combines with J gene TRBJ1-3, with a tentative D call TRBD1 (5 bases). With 2 bases removed from V and 0 bases from J, the gap between germline ends came to 14 bases. The CDR3 has 16 residues. Germline CDR1 reads GTSNPN; CDR2 reads SVGIG (reference sequence). DNA for the CDR3: TGTGCCTGGAGTCCTCGGGGCACCCTCTCTGGAAACACCATATATTTT. This translates into CAWSPRGTLSGNTIYF.

The chain has TRBV7-2 and TRBJ1-2; D might be TRBD1 (6 bases). Trimming took off 5 bases at V and 5 bases at J, with 21 bases between the two ends. CDR1 is SGHTA, CDR2 FQGNSA, per germline. The CDR3 is 16 amino acids. In DNA, the CDR3 is TGTGCCAGCAGCCCCCGCCGGACGGGGGGCGGGTATGGCTACACCTTC. Amino acid sequence: CASSPRRTGGGYGYTF.

Here the CDR3 reads CASSYTGGGYEQYF. CDR3 nucleotides: TGTGCCAGCAGTTATACCGGGGGCGGTTACGAGCAGTACTTC. The chain carries TRBV6-6 and TRBJ2-7; D tentatively fits TRBD1 or TRBD2 (6 bases each). Germline V gene sequence: CDR1 MNHNY, CDR2 SVGAGI (reference sequence). Trimming shortened V by 3 bases and J by 4 bases, and 13 bases separated the two germline ends. This CDR3 contains 14 residues.

The chain carries TRBV6-5 and TRBJ1-2; D is unclear. The CDR3 spans 14 residues. Trimming pared 2 bases from V and 4 bases from J, leaving 11 bases between. The germline V gene encodes CDR1 MNHEY and CDR2 SVGAGI. Written as DNA, the CDR3 is TGTGCCAGCAGTTACACCCCCGATGCCTATGGCTACACCTTC. The encoded protein is CASSYTPDAYGYTF.

The V and J genes are TRBV4-3 and TRBJ1-5; 7 positions match TRBD1. V lost 5 bases to trimming and J lost 2 bases; unmatched junction nucleotides: 6. CDR1 and CDR2 from the germline V gene are LGHNA and YSLEER. The CDR3 is made up of 15 amino acids. CDR3 nucleotides: TGCGCCAGCAGCTTTCGGACAGGAGGCAATCAGCCCCAGCATTTT. Translating it yields CASSFRTGGNQPQHF.

The genes are TRBV28 and TRBJ2-5; no definite D call. The germline V gene encodes CDR1 MDHEN and CDR2 SYDVKM. This CDR3 contains 12 residues. V was shortened by 3 bases and J by 1 base, with 3 bases between the two germline ends. The CDR3 DNA is TGTGCCAGCAGTTTGCCCCAAGAGACCCAGTACTTC. Encoded protein: CASSLPQETQYF.

CDR3 sequence: CASSYEWAEAFF. The CDR3 bases are TGTGCCAGCAGTTACGAGTGGGCTGAAGCTTTCTTT. This chain uses TRBV6-5 with TRBJ1-1; D gene unclear. The CDR3 loop spans 12 amino acids. Trimming took 2 bases from V and 6 from J, leaving 7 bases between them. Germline V gene sequence: CDR1 MNHEY, CDR2 SVGAGI.